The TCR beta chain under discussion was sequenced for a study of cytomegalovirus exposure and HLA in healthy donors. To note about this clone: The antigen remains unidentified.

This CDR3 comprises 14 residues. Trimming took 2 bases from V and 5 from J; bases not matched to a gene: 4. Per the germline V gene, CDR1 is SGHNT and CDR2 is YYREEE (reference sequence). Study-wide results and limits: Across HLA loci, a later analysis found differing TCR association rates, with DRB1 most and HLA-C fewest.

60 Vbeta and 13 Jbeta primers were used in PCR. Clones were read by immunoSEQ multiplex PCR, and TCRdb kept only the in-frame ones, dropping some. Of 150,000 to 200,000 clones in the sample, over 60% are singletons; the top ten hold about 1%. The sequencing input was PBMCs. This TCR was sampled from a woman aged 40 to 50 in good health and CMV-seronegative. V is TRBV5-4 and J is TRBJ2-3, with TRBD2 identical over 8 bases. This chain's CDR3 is CASSFDGRVDTQYF. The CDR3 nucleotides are TGTGCCAGCAGCTTCGACGGGAGGGTAGATACGCAGTATTTT. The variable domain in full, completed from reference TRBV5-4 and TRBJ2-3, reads ETGVTQSPTHLIKTRGQQVTLRCSSQSGHNTVSWYQQALGQGPQFIFQYYREEENGRGNFPPRFSGLQFPNYSSELNVNALELDDSALYLCASSFDGRVDTQYFGPGTRLTVL.